One sample yielded the 17 T cell receptor beta chains listed below, sequenced in a study of T cells after yellow fever vaccination (dated by TCRdb to about 2019). The protocol used for the library was 5' RACE. The sequencing machine was an Illumina NovaSeq 6000. TCRdb reran the public reads through fastp at Q25 and MiXCR, keeping productive beta chains. When rows share a CDR3 protein, they turn into one entry using the most common DNA and genes. The table for this sample lists about 130,000 distinct CDR3 sequences; around 9.8% of them were counted only once. About two fifths of the sample lies in the top ten. In the paper's terms, the treatment or condition label means: live attenuated yellow fever vaccine strain. The sequences come from CD8+ T cells sorted from PBMCs, collected on the day of the yellow fever booster vaccination. All receptors come from a young man who received the YFV17D yellow fever vaccine.

This clonotype was detected ten times or more. The chain recombines TRBV28 with TRBJ2-2; D unclear. Trimming took 3 bases from V and 2 from J, leaving 4 bases between them. Per the germline V gene, CDR1 is MDHEN and CDR2 is SYDVKM. CDR3 length equals 13 residues. DNA of the CDR3: TGTGCCAGCAGTTTGTTAAACACCGGGGAGCTGTTTTTT. Encoded protein: CASSLLNTGELFF.

Many counts were recorded for this clonotype. This CDR3 reads CASSRSTPPTITDTQYF. As DNA, the CDR3 is TGTGCCAGCAGCCGATCGACACCACCCACTATCACAGATACGCAGTATTTT. V usage is TRBV7-9 and J usage is TRBJ2-3; D not resolved. The CDR3 sequence is 17 residues long. Germline V gene lookup returns CDR1 SEHNR and CDR2 FQNEAQ (reference sequence). V lost 5 bases and J 2 bases, leaving 20 bases between the germline ends.

The rearrangement uses TRBV20-1 and TRBJ2-5; weak D call: TRBD1 (5 bases). V was pared by 6 bases and J by 2 bases, with 10 bases between. Germline V gene data show CDR1 as DFQATT and CDR2 as SNEGSKA (reference sequence). This CDR3 spans 12 amino acids. The CDR3 loop reads CSAGPGQETQYF. CDR3 DNA sequence: TGCAGTGCAGGGCCAGGGCAAGAGACCCAGTACTTC.

At least ten counts were recorded for this clonotype. The CDR3 region is CASSHAGTENQPQHF. CDR3 nucleotides: TGTGCCAGCAGCCACGCCGGGACGGAGAATCAGCCCCAGCATTTT. This chain connects TRBV7-8 to TRBJ1-5; perhaps TRBD1 as D (5 bases). There are 15 residues in the CDR3. Deletions cut 5 bases from V and 4 bases from J, with 15 bases between. Germline V lookup: CDR1 SGHVS, CDR2 FQNEAQ.

The table lists this clonotype with many counts. This chain connects TRBV6-2 or TRBV6-3 to TRBJ2-7, with D tentatively TRBD1 or TRBD2 (5 bases each). CDR3 length: 13 residues. The V gene lost 5 bases and the J gene lost 2 bases, with 10 bases spanning the gap. CDR1 and CDR2 from the germline V gene are MNHEY and SVGEGT. The CDR3 here is CASSGTEPYEQYF. In nucleotides, the CDR3 is TGTGCCAGCAGTGGGACCGAACCCTACGAGCAGTACTTC.

This clonotype has more than one count but fewer than ten. CDR3 loop: CASSPRGGTDTQYF. In DNA form, the CDR3 reads TGTGCCAGCAGCCCCAGGGGAGGTACAGATACGCAGTATTTT. The rearrangement joins TRBV7-9 to TRBJ2-3; D could derive from TRBD1 or TRBD2 (6 bases each). The germline gives CDR1 SEHNR, CDR2 FQNEAQ (reference sequence). With 5 bases removed from V and 3 bases from J, the gap between germline ends came to 12 bases. The CDR3 has 14 residues.

The chain combines TRBV5-4 with TRBJ2-1; 8 nucleotides line up with TRBD1. Trimming at V came to 0 bases and at J to 7 bases, leaving 3 bases not matched to a gene. The CDR3 contains 14 residues. CDR1 and CDR2 from the germline V gene are SGHNT and YYREEE (reference sequence). The CDR3 DNA reads TGTGCCAGCAGCTTGGGGGACAGGACTAATGAGCAGTTCTTC. Amino acids: CASSLGDRTNEQFF.

This clonotype has a handful of counts. The CDR3 spells CASSLAYNTGELFF. The DNA for the CDR3 is TGTGCCAGCAGCTTAGCATATAACACCGGGGAGCTGTTTTTT. This rearrangement joins TRBV11-2 to TRBJ2-2; D remains ambiguous. The V end lost 1 base, the J end lost 2 bases, and 5 bases lay between the germline ends. Germline loops: CDR1 SGHAT, CDR2 FQNNGV. The CDR3 spans 14 residues.

V and J are TRBV11-1 and TRBJ2-1, with 10 bases matching TRBD2. After removal of 5 bases from V and 9 bases from J, the junction contained 7 bases not matched to a gene. The CDR3 contains 14 residues. Germline V CDR1 and CDR2: SGHAT, FQDESV (reference sequence). The DNA for the CDR3 is TGTGCCAGCAGCCCCGGGACTAGCGCCAGTGAGCAGTTCTTC. Translating it yields CASSPGTSASEQFF.

This chain links TRBV27 with TRBJ2-1; 10 bases agree with TRBD2. The CDR3 contains 16 residues. The V segment lost 1 base and the J segment 5 bases; nucleotides outside the gene matches: 5. Germline lookup yields CDR1 MNHEY and CDR2 SMNVEV (reference sequence). Written as DNA, the CDR3 is TGTGCCAGCAGTTTATTTCCAGCGGGGGGGCACAATGAGCAGTTCTTC. It yields the protein CASSLFPAGGHNEQFF.

Here the CDR3 reads CASSNRQLSTDTQYF. Written as DNA, the CDR3 is TGTGCCAGCAGCAATCGACAGCTGAGTACAGATACGCAGTATTTT. The chain employs TRBV21-1 and TRBJ2-3. TRBV21-1 is classified as a pseudogene. The CDR3 is 15 residues long.

This clonotype was counted many times. The chain recombines TRBV21-1 with TRBJ2-7; the table gives TRBD1 as D, unverified against the DNA. TRBV21-1 is flagged as a pseudogene. The length of the CDR3 is 16 residues. CDR3: CASSGGHRGSSYEQYV. The DNA of the CDR3 is TGTGCCAGCAGCGGGGGACACCGGGGAAGCTCCTACGAGCAGTACGTC.

This clonotype has more than one count but fewer than ten. The chain links TRBV27 to TRBJ1-6, with D hard to call. The CDR3 runs to 16 residues. Per germline, CDR1 MNHEY and CDR2 SMNVEV (reference sequence). V lost 4 bases to trimming and J lost 1 base, with 11 bases between them. The CDR3 loop is CASSYFSGSYNSPLHF. The CDR3 DNA is TGTGCCAGCAGTTATTTCTCTGGGTCCTATAATTCACCCCTCCACTTT.

The chain couples TRBV7-9 to TRBJ1-1; D is unclear. Germline CDR1 SEHNR, CDR2 FQNEAQ (reference sequence). The V and J ends lost 1 base and 1 base respectively, with 7 bases between them. The CDR3 length is 14 residues. The CDR3 loop is CASSLERQNTEAFF. DNA for the CDR3: TGTGCCAGCAGCTTAGAACGGCAGAACACTGAAGCTTTCTTT.

This sequence joins TRBV7-2 and TRBJ2-7; the D gene could be TRBD1 or TRBD2 (6 bases each). The CDR3 extends over 15 amino acids. V lost 1 base and J lost 0, with 10 bases in between. Germline lookup yields CDR1 SGHTA and CDR2 FQGNSA. CDR3: CASSLGPGASYEQYF. CDR3 bases: TGTGCCAGCAGCTTAGGTCCGGGGGCCTCCTACGAGCAGTACTTC.

The chain couples TRBV12-3 or TRBV12-4 to TRBJ2-5; D ambiguous. This CDR3 is 13 amino acids long. The ends were cut back, 3 bases at V and 7 bases at J, with 12 bases in the middle. CDR3 DNA: TGTGCCAGCAGTTTGGGTTATTTGGGGACCCAGTACTTC. It codes for CASSLGYLGTQYF.

This clonotype was counted at least ten times. The chain's CDR3 is CASSPLLAGTQGDTQYF. The CDR3 region has the DNA TGTGCCAGCAGTCCGCTACTAGCGGGGACACAGGGAGATACGCAGTATTTT. The rearrangement uses TRBV6-5 and TRBJ2-3; 10 bases are a match to TRBD2. The trim removed 5 bases at V and 5 bases at J, leaving 13 bases unmatched. Germline-derived CDR1 and CDR2 are MNHEY and SVGAGI. The CDR3 has 17 residues.